This T cell receptor (beta chain) stems from a study of blood T cells in healthy people across ages. Per germline, CDR1 MDHEN and CDR2 SYDVKM. The CDR3 covers 16 residues. Losses at the gene ends were 1 base for V and 2 bases for J; bases not matched to a gene: 7. This clonotype was counted between two and nine times. Primed by a sample-barcoded 5' primer and a J-beta primer mix, a second PCR proceeded for roughly 7 to 12 cycles. A single record per CDR3 protein comes from TCRdb applying MiXCR to the 5' RACE reads. The sample contains 750,000 to 950,000 distinct CDR3 sequences, 25% to 35% of which appear only once. The same data also contributed to another study, on T cells of mothers and their children.

V is TRBV28 and J is TRBJ2-7, with TRBD1 identical over 8 bases. The TCR sequence derives from a woman aged 40 to 55 in good health. Material: blood. The CDR3 sequence: CASSLSEGQGTYEQYF. The DNA of the CDR3 is TGTGCCAGCAGTTTATCAGAAGGACAGGGTACCTACGAGCAGTACTTC. The full variable domain, completed using reference TRBV28 and TRBJ2-7, is DVKVTQSSRYLVKRTGEKVFLECVQDMDHENMFWYRQDPGLGLRLIYFSYDVKMKEKGDIPEGYSVSREKKERFSLILESASTNQTSMYLCASSLSEGQGTYEQYFGPGTRLTVT.